This T cell receptor (beta chain) was sequenced for a study of cytomegalovirus exposure and HLA in healthy donors. PCR involved 60 Vbeta and 13 Jbeta primers. Study processing details: Around 11 million of 65 million to 95 million unique TCR beta chains were shared, per a later count. Sequenced by immunoSEQ multiplex PCR; TCRdb stores in-frame clones only, minus some. D and trimming were read from the DNA, whereas the V and J calls and clone size are those reported in that table. This sample has some 140,000 clones, with 70% to 80% found just once. Points on this clone: Antigen specificity is unknown.

Study results and limitations: Researchers catalogued 160 or so TCR beta chains as cytomegalovirus-associated.

Germline V gene data show CDR1 as SGHTA and CDR2 as FQGNSA. The CDR3 runs to 15 residues. J gave up 4 bases and V 6 bases, and 11 bases lay outside the gene matches. This rearrangement joins TRBV7-2 to TRBJ2-7; 8 bases agree with TRBD1. The receptor comes from a woman aged 45-65 years in good health and CMV-seropositive. Sequencing was done on a sample of PBMCs. This CDR3 is CASRADRGGYYEQYF. The CDR3 nucleotides read TGTGCCAGCAGGGCCGACAGGGGAGGATATTACGAGCAGTACTTC. Looking up the rest from reference TRBV7-2 and TRBJ2-7 gives the full variable domain: GAGVSQSPSNKVTEKGKDVELRCDPISGHTALYWYRQSLGQGLEFLIYFQGNSAPDKSGLPSDRFSAERTGGSVSTLTIQRTQQEDSAVYLCASRADRGGYYEQYFGPGTRLTVT.